The clone carrying this T cell receptor beta chain was detected only a few times. This sample is drawn from a study of identical twins. A single record per CDR3 protein comes from TCRdb applying MiXCR to the 5' RACE reads. The data contain 500,000 to 700,000 distinct CDR3 sequences, 7.1% of them singletons. This CDR3 has 17 amino acids. Trimming removed 3 bases from V and 0 bases from J, with 15 bases in between. The V gene's germline CDR1 is LGHDT and CDR2 YNNKEL (reference sequence). These data also featured in a second study, about yellow fever vaccine responses in identical twins.

V gene TRBV3-1 combines with J gene TRBJ1-3; no firm D call. This receptor was identified in a woman under 30 in good health. The specimen sequenced was PBMCs. The CDR3 coding sequence is TGTGCCAGCAGCCAGGTGGGTGAGGGCACCTCTGGAAACACCATATATTTT. It yields the protein CASSQVGEGTSGNTIYF.